A selection of T cell receptor beta chains follows, all from one sample in a study of blood T cell repertoires in COVID-19. Clones were read by immunoSEQ multiplex PCR, and TCRdb kept only the in-frame ones, dropping some. Of over 35,000 clones in the sample, approximately 85% were seen once. Specimen: peripheral blood. The receptors come from a human donor in a cohort sampled during active COVID-19. Each CDR3 is given with its conserved first and last residue.

V gene	J gene	CDR3 protein
TRBV30	TRBJ1-1	CAWSDTPTGAMNTEAFF
TRBV6-5	TRBJ1-6	CASSFRADSYNSPLHF
TRBV30	TRBJ1-2	CAWRATGRTPLGSGYTF
TRBV19	TRBJ1-5	CASSPGGGRAQPQHF
TRBV15	TRBJ2-7	CATSKTGGLSYEQYF
TRBV3-1/TRBV3-2	TRBJ1-2	CASQAGNGYTF
TRBV14	TRBJ2-1	CASSQDRPLAGFYNEQFF
TRBV9	TRBJ2-5	CASSVAGGAWETQYF
TRBV7-6	TRBJ1-6	CASSLESGPYNSPLHF
TRBV19	TRBJ1-1	CASSGGLNTEAFF
TRBV9	TRBJ1-6	CASSPLAGDSPLHF
TRBV7-8	TRBJ2-1	CASSFVASGTSHEQFF
TRBV9	TRBJ2-6	CASSAPTGGTGWPGGANVLTF
TRBV25-1	TRBJ1-2	CASSGTGGYHGYTF
TRBV4-1	TRBJ2-7	CASSILGTGLYEQYF
TRBV5-1	TRBJ2-6	CASSLESTVSGANVLTF
TRBV5-8	TRBJ1-6	CASTLIPTPLHF
TRBV29-1	TRBJ1-1	CSVSPGTEAFF
TRBV10-1	TRBJ2-5	CASPGLAKETQYF
TRBV5-4	TRBJ2-5	CAGSFGEQETQYF
TRBV6-5	TRBJ1-6	CASSYALNNSPLHF
TRBV7-8	TRBJ2-1	CASSLDRLGTYNEQFF
TRBV6-5	TRBJ1-1	CASSDLDMNTEAFF
TRBV27	TRBJ2-3	CASSFGGGRTDTQYF
TRBV9	TRBJ2-5	CASSVAGGQETQYF
TRBV6-2/TRBV6-3	TRBJ2-1	CASSYAGTSGGARGEQFF
TRBV7-8	TRBJ1-1	CASSSLRGNTEAFF
TRBV21-1	TRBJ2-2	CASSKGTRNTGELFF
TRBV28	TRBJ2-7	CASSPPAGQEYF
TRBV11-2	TRBJ2-5	CASSQDRRRTQETQYF
TRBV19	TRBJ2-5	CASKGFQETQYF
TRBV9	TRBJ2-5	CASSVGATNFQETQYF
TRBV11-3	TRBJ2-2	CASSSRTGPGSGELFF
TRBV18	TRBJ1-1	CASSPQETGITEAFF
TRBV5-4	TRBJ1-3	CASSLAGPSGNTIYF
TRBV19	TRBJ2-6	CASSIDWNRSRGSGANVLTF
TRBV5-1	TRBJ1-1	CANYPGHRNTEAFF
TRBV27	TRBJ2-1	CASSLLADGNEQFF
TRBV9	TRBJ2-2	CASSAQDPIGLAAQDTGELFF
TRBV7-8	TRBJ1-2	CASSLSGGYGYTF
TRBV11-2	TRBJ2-7	CASSLGRGASYEQYF
TRBV4-1	TRBJ2-1	CASSQDRRTATSHSYNEQFF